A selection of T cell receptor beta chains follows, all from one sample in a study of Ad26.COV2.S vaccination and SARS-CoV-2 variants. Assay: immunoSEQ multiplex PCR; the TCRdb copy retains only in-frame clones and omits some. The sample lists about 350,000 clones, 70% to 90% occurring once. The material sequenced was peripheral blood, taken in a trial of Ad26.COV2.S vaccine versus placebo. The receptors come from a person between 18 and 65 years old who received the Ad26.COV2.S COVID-19 vaccine or a placebo. Each CDR3 is given with its conserved first and last residue.

V: TRBV7-2; J: TRBJ2-7; CDR3: CASSQTGPFYEQYF
V: TRBV27; J: TRBJ2-3; CDR3: CASSSFNGQGTDTQYF
V: TRBV11-2; J: TRBJ2-5; CDR3: CASSPSSGGSETQYF
V: TRBV4-1; J: TRBJ2-1; CDR3: CASRKYGLDNEQFF
V: TRBV2; J: TRBJ2-7; CDR3: CASRAPGQGAYEQYF
V: TRBV5-4; J: TRBJ2-1; CDR3: CASSPRVVASSYNEQFF
V: TRBV24-1; J: TRBJ2-3; CDR3: CATSGWTVTDTQYF
V: TRBV7-9; J: TRBJ1-5; CDR3: CASSFDSNQPQHF
V: TRBV2; J: TRBJ2-1; CDR3: CASSERSGGGNEQFF
V: TRBV10-1; J: TRBJ2-5; CDR3: CASNFPGETQYF
V: TRBV19; J: TRBJ2-2; CDR3: CASSPPDGQGPGELFF
V: TRBV28; J: TRBJ2-1; CDR3: CASSLQYQEQFF
V: TRBV27; J: TRBJ2-7; CDR3: CASRELTGTAYEQYF
V: TRBV27; J: TRBJ2-1; CDR3: CASSLSPYNEQFF
V: TRBV19; J: TRBJ1-1; CDR3: CASSISGTGSGDFF
V: TRBV7-3; J: TRBJ2-7; CDR3: CASSFSWGYEQYF
V: TRBV7-2; J: TRBJ1-4; CDR3: CASSPYDRGRGEKLFF
V: TRBV18; J: TRBJ1-5; CDR3: CASSLGAPRGESYSNQPQHF
V: TRBV5-1; J: TRBJ1-4; CDR3: CASSLNIGTSGGEKLFF
V: TRBV29-1; J: TRBJ1-3; CDR3: CSARRGSGNTIYF
V: TRBV11-2; J: TRBJ2-3; CDR3: CASSSRQGLTDTQYF
V: TRBV2; J: TRBJ2-5; CDR3: CASGRQGRETQYF
V: TRBV4-3; J: TRBJ2-1; CDR3: CASSQGLAFNEQFF
V: TRBV19; J: TRBJ1-2; CDR3: CASSTTGTGTYGYTF
V: TRBV7-2; J: TRBJ2-5; CDR3: CASSSQGGRETQYF
V: TRBV18; J: TRBJ2-3; CDR3: CASSRDRTDTQYF
V: TRBV18; J: TRBJ2-2; CDR3: CASSPQTSGDTGELFF
V: TRBV3-1/TRBV3-2; J: TRBJ1-3; CDR3: CASSPRDRVGYGNTIYF
V: TRBV11-2; J: TRBJ1-4; CDR3: CASRKPGQINEKLFF
V: TRBV18; J: TRBJ2-5; CDR3: CASSPSSGARETQYF
V: TRBV20-1; J: TRBJ2-7; CDR3: CSASPSPSYEQYF